Below, one T cell receptor beta chain is given with its context. This CDR3 is 15 amino acids long. In germline, CDR1 is SGHVS, CDR2 FQNEAQ. The V and J ends lost 2 bases and 6 bases, in that order; junction bases with no gene match: 5. This entry belongs to a study of blood T cell repertoires in COVID-19. Study-level background: Collection of acute and convalescent COVID-19 samples took place in the United States, Italy and Spain. Nucleic acid was either cDNA or gDNA, and it came from T cells, B-cell-depleted T cells, or PBMCs.

Authors' processing steps: Estimated nucleated cell counts came from reference gene primer amplification. Only in-frame clones appear in the TCRdb table, and some are missing; sequencing was by immunoSEQ multiplex PCR. V, J and clone size are taken as reported in that table, and D and trimming were inferred from the DNA itself. The data hold some 250,000 clones, with 70% to 90% observed a single time. Sequencing used PBMCs or T cells enriched from blood (not recorded which). This TCR was recovered from a woman in her fifties or sixties who had recovered from COVID-19. V gene TRBV7-8 combines with J gene TRBJ1-5, with 9 bases that match TRBD1. CDR3 nucleotides: TGTGCCAGCAGCTTATCGGGACAGGGCATTCAGCCCCAGCATTTT. Translated: CASSLSGQGIQPQHF.